This T cell receptor beta chain was profiled in a study of vaccination effects on CD4 cells after COVID-19. The wider study: The ViraFEST assay expanded antigen-specific CD4+ T cells with viral peptide pools before sequencing.

V lost 3 bases to trimming and J lost 0 bases; unmatched junction nucleotides: 6. There are 18 residues in the CDR3. From germline, CDR1 is LNHDA and CDR2 SQIVND (reference sequence). Isolating CD4+ T cells followed 9 to 11 days of culture. IL-2 medium was substituted for half the medium on days 3 and 7. The method was immunoSEQ multiplex PCR; TCRdb's version includes in-frame clones alone and lacks a portion of them. This table holds 35,000 to 40,000 clones, 65% to 75% found once. On this clone: Antigen: not known.

J is TRBJ2-6 and V is TRBV19, with 9 bases fitting TRBD1. The TCR originated in a human donor who received a COVID-19 vaccine. The input for sequencing was CD4+ T cells from PBMCs cultured without peptide, taken before COVID-19 vaccination. The CDR3 spells CASSMLGTGLSGANVLTF. CDR3 coding DNA: TGTGCCAGTAGTATGCTCGGGACAGGGCTCTCTGGGGCCAACGTCCTGACTTTC.